This T cell receptor (beta chain) was recorded in a study of identical twins. This CDR3 contains 15 residues. Trimming removed 5 bases at V and 4 bases at J, with 17 bases between. Germline CDR1 and CDR2: KGHDR and SFDVKD. One entry per CDR3 protein results from TCRdb running MiXCR on the 5' RACE reads. The table shows some 900,000 distinct CDR3 sequences, with about 12% occurring only once. These records were also assigned to another study, of yellow fever vaccine responses in identical twins.

V usage is TRBV24-1 and J usage is TRBJ2-7; the D gene is possibly TRBD2 (5 bases). This TCR was sampled from a woman younger than 35 in good health. What was sequenced was PBMCs. The CDR3 spells CATSARKAGVYEQYF. CDR3 nucleotides: TGTGCCACCAGTGCCCGCAAGGCCGGGGTTTACGAGCAGTACTTC.